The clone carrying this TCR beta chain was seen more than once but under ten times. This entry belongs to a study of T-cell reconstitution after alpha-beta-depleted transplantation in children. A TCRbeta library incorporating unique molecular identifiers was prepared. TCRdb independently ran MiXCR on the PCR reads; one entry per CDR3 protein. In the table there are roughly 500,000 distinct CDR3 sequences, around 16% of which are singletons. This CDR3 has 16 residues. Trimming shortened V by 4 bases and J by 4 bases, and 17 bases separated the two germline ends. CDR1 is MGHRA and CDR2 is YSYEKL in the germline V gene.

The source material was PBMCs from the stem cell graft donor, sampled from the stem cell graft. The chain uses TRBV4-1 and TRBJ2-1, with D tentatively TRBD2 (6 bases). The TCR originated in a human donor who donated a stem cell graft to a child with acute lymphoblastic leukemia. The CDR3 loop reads CASSRSLAQGYNEQFF. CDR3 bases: TGCGCCAGCAGCCGATCACTAGCTCAAGGGTACAATGAGCAGTTCTTC.